The rows below give T cell receptor beta chains drawn from one sample of a study of blood T cell repertoires in COVID-19. TCRdb's copy holds only in-frame clones and misses some; the assay was immunoSEQ multiplex PCR. This sample yields under 200,000 clones, of which roughly 80% are seen a single time; 7% to 9% belongs to the top ten. Sequenced: peripheral blood. The source of these receptors is a man aged 55 to 70 with acute or convalescent COVID-19. CDR3s include the opening cysteine and the closing phenylalanine or tryptophan. The D gene is left open where the match is weak. Size is stated for part of the rows, as once, few or many counts, or as a class when the clone is expanded.

j_gene | abundance | v_gene | d_gene | CDR3nt | CDR3aa
TRBJ1-2 | - | TRBV6-5 | TRBD1 | TGTGCCAGCAGGTACCCGGGACAGGCTTATGGCTACACCTTC | CASRYPGQAYGYTF
TRBJ1-2 | - | TRBV11-2 | - | TGTGCCAGCAGGTCTAATAGGGGGTCTACCAATGGCTACACCTTC | CASRSNRGSTNGYTF
TRBJ2-1 | once | TRBV10-3 | - | TGTGCCATCAGTGACCCCCCGGGAGATAGGCTCGAGGGGATCCACAATGAGCAGTTCTTC | CAISDPPGDRLEGIHNEQFF
TRBJ1-1 | - | TRBV29-1 | TRBD1 | TGCAGCGTTGAAAGGCCGAACAGGGGGCACACTGAAGCTTTCTTT | CSVERPNRGHTEAFF
TRBJ1-2 | - | TRBV5-6 | - | TGTGCCAGCAGCTTGGATGGGGGCGGCTACACCTTC | CASSLDGGGYTF
TRBJ2-3 | - | TRBV30 | TRBD1 | TGTGCCTGGAGTCTAACAGGGGCTAGCACAGATACGCAGTATTTT | CAWSLTGASTDTQYF
TRBJ2-5 | - | TRBV7-2 | - | TGTGCCAGCAGTAGCTACGGGTCGCAAGAGACCCAGTACTTC | CASSSYGSQETQYF
TRBJ1-3 | - | TRBV3-1/TRBV3-2 | TRBD1 | TGTGCCAGCAGCCAGGGGGGACAGGGGGCATCTGGAAACACCATATATTTT | CASSQGGQGASGNTIYF
TRBJ1-5 | - | TRBV6-5 | - | TGTGCCAGCAGTTACTCAGGGGGGGATCAGCCCCAGCATTTT | CASSYSGGDQPQHF
TRBJ2-3 | once | TRBV30 | - | TGTGCCTGGAGTGACGGGGGCACAGATACGCAGTATTTT | CAWSDGGTDTQYF
TRBJ1-2 | - | TRBV12-3/TRBV12-4 | TRBD1 | TGTGCCAGCAGTTTAGGACAGGGCTATGGCTACACCTTC | CASSLGQGYGYTF
TRBJ1-6 | - | TRBV2 | - | TGTGCCAGAAAAGGACAGCATAATTCACCCCTCCACTTT | CARKGQHNSPLHF
TRBJ2-7 | few | TRBV15 | - | TGTGCCACCAGCAGAGATCGTTGGGGGGAATCCTACGAGCAGTACTTC | CATSRDRWGESYEQYF
TRBJ1-1 | - | TRBV5-4 | TRBD1 | TGTGCCAGCAGCAGACAGGGGGTTGAAGCTTTCTTT | CASSRQGVEAFF
TRBJ1-2 | - | TRBV5-4 | - | TGTGCCAGCAGCTTCGCCGAAAACCAGGGGTTCAGTGGCTACACCTTC | CASSFAENQGFSGYTF
TRBJ2-1 | - | TRBV10-2 | TRBD2 | TGCGCCAGCAGAACGCGAATAGGAACCGGGACTAGAGCCGGCAATGAGCAGTTCTTC | CASRTRIGTGTRAGNEQFF
TRBJ1-3 | once | TRBV2 | - | TGTGCCAGCAGTGGTCCCTACTCTGGAAACACCATATATTTT | CASSGPYSGNTIYF
TRBJ1-1 | - | TRBV29-1 | TRBD1 | TGCAGCGTTGACTACAGGGGGAAGACTGAAGCTTTCTTT | CSVDYRGKTEAFF
TRBJ2-7 | - | TRBV2 | TRBD2 | TGTGCCAGCAGGGGACTAGCGGGGGGGCCTTACGAGCAGTACTTC | CASRGLAGGPYEQYF
TRBJ1-5 | once | TRBV6-7 | - | TGTGCCATGCTACAGGGAGATCTCTGGGGTACTCAGCCCCAGCATTTT | CAMLQGDLWGTQPQHF
TRBJ1-2 | - | TRBV19 | TRBD1 | TGTGCCAGTAGTTCTAACCGACAGGGGGTCGGCTATGGCTACACCTTC | CASSSNRQGVGYGYTF
TRBJ1-1 | few | TRBV4-1 | - | TGCGCCAGCACCCAATGGGCCTCCGAACGGGGGGTGAACACTGAAGCTTTCTTT | CASTQWASERGVNTEAFF
TRBJ2-1 | - | TRBV2 | TRBD1 | TGTGCCAGCAGTGGGGACAGATACAATGAGCAGTTCTTC | CASSGDRYNEQFF
TRBJ2-1 | few | TRBV25-1 | - | TGTGCCAGCAGTGAAGGGCTACCTTCCTACAATGAGCAGTTCTTC | CASSEGLPSYNEQFF
TRBJ2-2 | - | TRBV5-4 | TRBD1 | TGTGCCAGCGGGACGCCGGGACAGAAGACCGGGGAGCTGTTTTTT | CASGTPGQKTGELFF
TRBJ2-2 | - | TRBV2 | - | TGTGCCAGCAGCCTTAGAACAGGGAGCACCGGGGAGCTGTTTTTT | CASSLRTGSTGELFF
TRBJ2-1 | - | TRBV9 | - | TGTGCCAGCAGCGTAGGGGGTACAGGCAATGAGCAGTTCTTC | CASSVGGTGNEQFF
TRBJ1-2 | - | TRBV4-3 | - | TGCGCCAGCAGCCAAGTACAGGGAAATGGCTACACCTTC | CASSQVQGNGYTF
TRBJ2-7 | - | TRBV4-1 | - | TGCGCCAGCAGCCAGTTAGGGGACTCCTACGAGCAGTACTTC | CASSQLGDSYEQYF
TRBJ2-5 | - | TRBV6-5 | - | TGTGCCACCAGACAGCAAGAGACCCAGTACTTC | CATRQQETQYF
TRBJ1-3 | - | TRBV21-1 | - | TGTGCCAGCAGCAAATATGAGGGCAGGACGGTATACTCTCGAAACACCATATATTTT | CASSKYEGRTVYSRNTIYF
TRBJ2-7 | - | TRBV25-1 | TRBD1 | TGTGCCAGCAGTGTCCCCATCAGGGGACAGGGGGCGCGTGAGCAGTACTTC | CASSVPIRGQGAREQYF
TRBJ2-5 | - | TRBV5-6 | TRBD1 | TGTGCCAGCAGCCAGACAGGGGGTGTCCAAGAGACCCAGTACTTC | CASSQTGGVQETQYF
TRBJ1-1 | - | TRBV19 | - | TGTGCCAGTACTATATTTGGGGGGGGGTCGGTGACTGAAGCTTTCTTT | CASTIFGGGSVTEAFF
TRBJ1-1 | - | TRBV6-4 | TRBD1 | TGTGCCAGCGTACAAAGGACAGGGAGGCTCGAAGCTTTCTTT | CASVQRTGRLEAFF
TRBJ1-1 | once | TRBV7-9 | TRBD1 | TGTGCCAGCAGCTTGGGACAGGGAATGAACACTGAAGCTTTCTTT | CASSLGQGMNTEAFF
TRBJ2-7 | - | TRBV10-2 | TRBD1 | TGCGCCAGCAGTCGGGCAGGGGGCGGCGAGCAGTACTTC | CASSRAGGGEQYF
TRBJ2-1 | - | TRBV7-8 | TRBD2 | TGTGCCAGCAGCCCCCGACTAGCGTTCTCCTACAATGAGCAGTTCTTC | CASSPRLAFSYNEQFF
TRBJ2-1 | - | TRBV5-1 | TRBD1 | TGCGCCAGCAGCTACGGGACAGGGGGCAATGAGCAGTTCTTC | CASSYGTGGNEQFF
TRBJ1-5 | once | TRBV30 | - | TGTGCCTGGAGTGTTACGGGAAGCAATCAGCCCCAGCATTTT | CAWSVTGSNQPQHF
TRBJ1-2 | once | TRBV20-1 | - | TGCAGTGCCCCGACAGCCTATGGCTACACCTTC | CSAPTAYGYTF
TRBJ2-6 | once | TRBV7-8 | TRBD2 | TGTGCCAGCAGCTCCCCGGGACTAGCGGGTCTCTCTGGGGCCAACGTCCTGACTTTC | CASSSPGLAGLSGANVLTF
TRBJ1-6 | - | TRBV10-3 | - | TGTGCCATCAGTGTAGGGGGGGGCTATAATTCACCCCTCCACTTT | CAISVGGGYNSPLHF
TRBJ2-7 | few | TRBV10-3 | TRBD2 | TGTGCCATCAGTGAGTCGCCTAGCGGTTTCTACGAGCAGTACTTC | CAISESPSGFYEQYF
TRBJ1-2 | - | TRBV6-2/TRBV6-3 | - | TGTGCCAGCAGTACAACAGGGTCCTATGGCTACACCTTC | CASSTTGSYGYTF
TRBJ2-1 | - | TRBV2 | - | TGTGCCAGCAGTGAATATTACAATGAGCAGTTCTTC | CASSEYYNEQFF
TRBJ2-1 | few | TRBV10-3 | TRBD2 | TGTGCCATCAGTGGCGGGGGGGGCTTCAATGAGCAGTTCTTC | CAISGGGGFNEQFF